The present T cell receptor (beta chain) was sequenced within a study of cytomegalovirus exposure and HLA in healthy donors. The study ran its PCR with 60 Vbeta and 13 Jbeta primers. TCRdb's copy holds only in-frame clones and misses some; the assay was immunoSEQ multiplex PCR. The sample holds around 120,000 clones, about 80% seen once. Regarding this clone: What it binds is unknown.

Broader study findings: The study listed about 150 cytomegalovirus-associated TCR beta chains.

Sequencing input: PBMCs. The sequence came from a female donor in good health and CMV-seropositive.

In nucleotides, the CDR3 is TGTGCCACCTATGTTCGGGGGCGGGGGGCTTTCTTT. This encodes CATYVRGRGAFF. The chain combines TRBV10-3 with TRBJ1-1; TRBD1 might be the D (6 bases). Trimming took off 10 bases at V and 11 bases at J, with 20 bases between the two ends. This CDR3 spans 12 amino acids. The germline gives CDR1 ENHRY, CDR2 SYGVKD.